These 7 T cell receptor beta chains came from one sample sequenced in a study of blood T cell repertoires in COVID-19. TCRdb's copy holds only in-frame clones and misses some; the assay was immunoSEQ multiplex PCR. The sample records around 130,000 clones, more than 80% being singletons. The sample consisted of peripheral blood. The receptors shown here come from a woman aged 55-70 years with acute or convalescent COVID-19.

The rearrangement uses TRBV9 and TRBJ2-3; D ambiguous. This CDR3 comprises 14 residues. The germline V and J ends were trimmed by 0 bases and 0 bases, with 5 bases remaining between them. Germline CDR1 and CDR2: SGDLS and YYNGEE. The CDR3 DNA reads TGTGCCAGCAGCGTAGGTACTAGCACAGATACGCAGTATTTT. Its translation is CASSVGTSTDTQYF.

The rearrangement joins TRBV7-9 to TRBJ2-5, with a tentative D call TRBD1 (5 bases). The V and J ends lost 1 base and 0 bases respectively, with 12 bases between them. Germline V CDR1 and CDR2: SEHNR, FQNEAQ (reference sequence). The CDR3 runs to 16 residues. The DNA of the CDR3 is TGTGCCAGCAGCTTAGTACAGTCAGGGTACCAAGAGACCCAGTACTTC. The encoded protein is CASSLVQSGYQETQYF.

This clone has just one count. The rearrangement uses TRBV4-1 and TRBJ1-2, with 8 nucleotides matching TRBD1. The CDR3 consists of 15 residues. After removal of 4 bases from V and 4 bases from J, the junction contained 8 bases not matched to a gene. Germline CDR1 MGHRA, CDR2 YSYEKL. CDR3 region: CASSLRDRSTYGYTF. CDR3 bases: TGCGCCAGCAGCCTAAGGGACAGGTCTACCTATGGCTACACCTTC.

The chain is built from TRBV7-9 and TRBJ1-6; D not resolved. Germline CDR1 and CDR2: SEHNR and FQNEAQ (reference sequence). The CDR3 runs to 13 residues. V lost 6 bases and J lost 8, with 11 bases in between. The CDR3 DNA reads TGTGCCAGCAGTGGAGGGTACGATTCACCCCTCCACTTT. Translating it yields CASSGGYDSPLHF.

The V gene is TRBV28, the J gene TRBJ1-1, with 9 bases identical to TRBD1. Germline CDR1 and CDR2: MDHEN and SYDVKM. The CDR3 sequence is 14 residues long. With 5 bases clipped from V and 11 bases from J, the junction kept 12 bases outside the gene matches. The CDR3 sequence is CASSATGTGSPAFF. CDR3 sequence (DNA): TGTGCCAGCAGTGCTACCGGGACAGGGTCGCCGGCTTTCTTT.

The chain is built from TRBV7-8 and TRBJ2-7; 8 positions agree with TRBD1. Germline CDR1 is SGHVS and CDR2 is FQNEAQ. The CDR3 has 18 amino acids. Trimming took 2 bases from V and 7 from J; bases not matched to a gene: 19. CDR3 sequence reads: CASSLSNWGGTGKGEQYF. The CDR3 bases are TGTGCCAGCAGCTTAAGTAATTGGGGCGGGACAGGAAAAGGAGAGCAGTACTTC.

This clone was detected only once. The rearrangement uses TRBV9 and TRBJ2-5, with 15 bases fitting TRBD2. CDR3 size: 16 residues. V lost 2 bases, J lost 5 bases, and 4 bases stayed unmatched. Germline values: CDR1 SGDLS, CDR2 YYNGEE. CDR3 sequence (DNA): TGTGCCAGCAGCGTCACCGGACTAGCGGGGGGGGAGACCCAGTACTTC. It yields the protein CASSVTGLAGGETQYF.